This entry concerns a single T cell receptor (beta chain). The data stem from a study of blood T cell repertoires in COVID-19. Looking at the study overall: Samples representing acute and convalescent COVID-19 were sourced from the United States, Italy and Spain.

Clones were sequenced by immunoSEQ multiplex PCR, and TCRdb holds only the in-frame ones, with some missing. The sample lists roughly 260,000 clones; about 90% were seen once. With 0 bases removed from V and 8 bases from J, the gap between germline ends came to 13 bases. The CDR3 totals 14 residues. Germline assignment: CDR1 GTSNPN and CDR2 SVGIG (reference sequence). V gene TRBV30 combines with J gene TRBJ2-2; D is ambiguous. The sequenced material came from peripheral blood. The receptor was derived from a woman aged 45-65 years with acute or convalescent COVID-19. CDR3 amino acids: CAWSVGLAGGELFF. CDR3 coding DNA: TGTGCCTGGAGTGTAGGTCTGGCCGGGGGGGAGCTGTTTTTT.